This T cell receptor (beta chain) was sequenced for a study of blood T cell repertoires in COVID-19. The repertoire was sequenced with immunoSEQ multiplex PCR; TCRdb's copy has only in-frame clones and lacks some. Here the sample spans approximately 100,000 clones, about nine tenths being singletons. Germline values: CDR1 SGHVS, CDR2 FQNEAQ. CDR3 size: 15 residues. V trimming: 1 base; J trimming: 5 bases; junction bases outside the gene matches: 7. The sample consisted of peripheral blood. The sequence was collected from a man aged 45-60 years with acute or convalescent COVID-19. The chain links TRBV7-8 to TRBJ2-5, with 7 bases lining up with TRBD2. CDR3 DNA: TGTGCCAGCAGCTTAGGGGGGAGGGGCGGGGAGACCCAGTACTTC. It is translated as CASSLGGRGGETQYF. Full variable domain (missing parts from reference TRBV7-8 and TRBJ2-5): GAGVSQSPRYKVAKRGQDVALRCDPISGHVSLFWYQQALGQGPEFLTYFQNEAQLDKSGLPSDRFFAERPEGSVSTLKIQRTQQEDSAVYLCASSLGGRGGETQYFGPGTRLLVL.